This T cell receptor beta chain appears in the sequencing data of a study of T cell responses to AZD1222 COVID-19 vaccine. Study results and caveats: CD4 TCRs associated with vaccination spanned spike, dominating at 160-218 and 743-854.

This clone has only a few counts. The antigen remains undetermined. The protocol was immunoSEQ multiplex PCR, while the TCRdb copy is restricted to in-frame clones and leaves out a portion. The sample lists 65,000 to 85,000 clones, around nine tenths seen once, with approximately 10% in the top ten. Germline values: CDR1 LGHDT, CDR2 YNNKEL (reference sequence). V was shortened by 1 base and J by 0 bases, with 12 bases between the two germline ends. The CDR3 is 16 amino acids. The sequencing here drew on peripheral blood, taken on day 0 of AZD1222 vaccination. This clonotype originated in an adult in good health. The V gene is TRBV3-1 (or the pseudogene TRBV3-2), the J gene TRBJ1-1; no clear D gene. The CDR3 here is CASSQARGVMNTEAFF. The CDR3 nucleotides are TGTGCCAGCAGCCAAGCTCGTGGGGTAATGAACACTGAAGCTTTCTTT.